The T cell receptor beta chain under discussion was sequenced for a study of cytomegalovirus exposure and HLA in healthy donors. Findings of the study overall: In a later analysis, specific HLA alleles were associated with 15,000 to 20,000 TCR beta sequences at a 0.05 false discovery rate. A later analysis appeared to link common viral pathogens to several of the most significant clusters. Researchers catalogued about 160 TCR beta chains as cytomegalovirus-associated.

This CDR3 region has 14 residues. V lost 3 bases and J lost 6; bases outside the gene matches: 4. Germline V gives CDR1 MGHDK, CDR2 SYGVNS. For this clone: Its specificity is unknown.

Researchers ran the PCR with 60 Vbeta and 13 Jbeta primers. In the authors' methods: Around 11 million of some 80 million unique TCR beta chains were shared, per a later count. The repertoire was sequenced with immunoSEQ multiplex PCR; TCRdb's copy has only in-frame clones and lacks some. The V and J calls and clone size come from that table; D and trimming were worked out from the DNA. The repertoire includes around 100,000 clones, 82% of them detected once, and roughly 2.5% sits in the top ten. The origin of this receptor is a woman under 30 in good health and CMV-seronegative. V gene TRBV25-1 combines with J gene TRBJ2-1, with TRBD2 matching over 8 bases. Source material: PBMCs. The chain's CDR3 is CASSDPGTSNEQFF. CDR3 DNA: TGTGCCAGCAGTGATCCCGGGACTAGCAATGAGCAGTTCTTC.